Below, one TCR beta chain is given with its context. The sample comes from a study of cytomegalovirus exposure and HLA in healthy donors. The donors were members of the approximately 110-subject validation cohort (separate from the approximately 670-subject first cohort). CDR1 is MDHEN, CDR2 SYDVKM, per germline. The CDR3 has 19 residues. Trimming cost V 3 bases and J 1 base; bases outside gene matches: 8. The table came from immunoSEQ multiplex PCR; TCRdb's copy has only in-frame clones and leaves some out. Altogether about 400,000 clones are present, 80% to 90% being singletons, with the ten largest covering 0.8% to 0.85%.

The sequence was obtained from a young woman in good health and CMV-seronegative. Input material: PBMCs. This rearrangement joins TRBV28 to TRBJ2-3, with 15 bases fitting TRBD2. CDR3 sequence reads: CASSLGPGLAGGRTDTQYF. As DNA, the CDR3 is TGTGCCAGCAGTTTGGGACCGGGACTAGCGGGGGGCCGCACAGATACGCAGTATTTT.